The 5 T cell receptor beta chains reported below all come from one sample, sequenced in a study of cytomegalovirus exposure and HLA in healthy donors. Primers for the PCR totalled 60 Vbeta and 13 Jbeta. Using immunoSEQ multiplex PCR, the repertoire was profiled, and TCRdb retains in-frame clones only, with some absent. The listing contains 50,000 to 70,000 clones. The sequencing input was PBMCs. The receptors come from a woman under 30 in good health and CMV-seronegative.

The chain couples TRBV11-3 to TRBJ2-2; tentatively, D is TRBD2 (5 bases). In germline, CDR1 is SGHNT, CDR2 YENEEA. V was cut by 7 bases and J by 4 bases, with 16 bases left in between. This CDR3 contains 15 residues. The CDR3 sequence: CASIRGLKSTGELFF. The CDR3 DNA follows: TGTGCCAGCATACGGGGTTTGAAAAGCACCGGGGAGCTGTTTTTT.

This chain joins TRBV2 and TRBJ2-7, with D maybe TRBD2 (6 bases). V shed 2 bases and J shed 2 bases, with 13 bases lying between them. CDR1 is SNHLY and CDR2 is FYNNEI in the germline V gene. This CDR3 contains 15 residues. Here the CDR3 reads CASSEYGRRAYEQYF. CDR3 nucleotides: TGTGCCAGCAGTGAATATGGGAGGCGCGCCTACGAGCAGTACTTC.

The CDR3 sequence: CASSESRTGAAYEQYF. Written as DNA, the CDR3 is TGTGCCAGCAGTGAATCCAGGACAGGGGCTGCTTACGAGCAGTACTTC. The chain employs TRBV25-1 and TRBJ2-7; 9 bases align to TRBD1. The junction had 8 bases not matched to a gene; V was cut back by 1 base and J by 4 bases. This CDR3 comprises 16 residues. Germline CDR1 is MGHDK and CDR2 is SYGVNS.

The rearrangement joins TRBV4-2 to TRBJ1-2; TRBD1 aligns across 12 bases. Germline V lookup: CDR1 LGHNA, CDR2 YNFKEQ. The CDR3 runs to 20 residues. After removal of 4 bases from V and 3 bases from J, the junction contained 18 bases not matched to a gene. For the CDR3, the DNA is TGTGCCAGCAGCCCAGGGAATCGGGGACAGGGGGCAAGTTCTGACTATGGCTACACCTTC. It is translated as CASSPGNRGQGASSDYGYTF.

CDR3 coding DNA: TGTGCCAGTCGTGGACGGGGGGCACAAGAGACCCAGTACTTC. It encodes CASRGRGAQETQYF. This chain links TRBV19 with TRBJ2-5, with a weak D call TRBD2 (7 bases). The CDR3 contains 14 residues. V gave up 8 bases and J gave up 2 bases, with 15 bases separating them. The germline CDR1 and CDR2 sequences are LNHDA and SQIVND (reference sequence).